This TCR beta chain emerged from a study of neurological immune-mediated disorders. Overall study findings and caveats: Private repertoires in all groups were suggested, as expanded clones shared no CDR3 amino acid sequences across subjects.

The CDR3 extends over 14 amino acids. In its sample, this clonotype was seen a few times. Its antigen remains unknown. The cDNA was generated by 5'RACE with 10-nucleotide random UMIs. TCRdb reprocessed the 5' RACE reads via MiXCR and lists one record per CDR3 protein. Here the sample spans tens of thousands of distinct CDR3 sequences, approximately 5.8% being singletons. The chain is built from TRBV12-1 and TRBJ2-7; the DNA was not compared with TRBD1, the D call given in the table. TRBV12-1 is a listed pseudogene. This clonotype was obtained from a woman between 18 and 30 years old with multiple sclerosis. Sequencing input: CD4+ T cells from blood. CDR3 sequence reads: CASSFEDRAREQYV. DNA for the CDR3: TGTGCCAGCAGCTTTGAGGACAGGGCGAGGGAGCAGTACGTC.